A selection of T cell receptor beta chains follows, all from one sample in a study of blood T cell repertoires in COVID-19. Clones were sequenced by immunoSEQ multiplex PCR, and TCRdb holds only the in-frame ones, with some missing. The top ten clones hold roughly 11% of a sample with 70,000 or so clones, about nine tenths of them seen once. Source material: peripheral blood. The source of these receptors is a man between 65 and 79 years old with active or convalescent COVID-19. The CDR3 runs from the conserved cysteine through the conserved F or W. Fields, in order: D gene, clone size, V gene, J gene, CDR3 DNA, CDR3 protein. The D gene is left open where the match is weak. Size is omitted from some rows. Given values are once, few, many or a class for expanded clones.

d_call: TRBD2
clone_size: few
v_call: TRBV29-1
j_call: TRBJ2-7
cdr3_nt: TGCAGCGTTAAAGAACTAGCGGGAGACTACGAGCAGTACTTC
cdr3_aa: CSVKELAGDYEQYF

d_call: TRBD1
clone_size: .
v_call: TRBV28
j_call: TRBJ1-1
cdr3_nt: TGTGCCAGCAGCTCAGGACAGGGCGAAAAAGCTTTCTTT
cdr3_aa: CASSSGQGEKAFF

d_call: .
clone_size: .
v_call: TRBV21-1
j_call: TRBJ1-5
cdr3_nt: TGTGCCAGCAGCAAGGTCAGGGGAAGCAATCAGCCCCAGCATTTT
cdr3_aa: CASSKVRGSNQPQHF

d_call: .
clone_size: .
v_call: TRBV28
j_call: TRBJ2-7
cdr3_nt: TGTGCCAGCTCCTACCATCGCACGGGACAACTCTACGAGCAGTACTTC
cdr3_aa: CASSYHRTGQLYEQYF

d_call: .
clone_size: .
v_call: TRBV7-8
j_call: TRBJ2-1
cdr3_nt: TGTGCCAGCAGCTTAGATCTCCGGGATGAGCAGTTCTTC
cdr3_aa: CASSLDLRDEQFF

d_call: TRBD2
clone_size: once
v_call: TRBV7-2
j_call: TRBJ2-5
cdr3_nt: TGTGCCAGCAGCTTAGTTTTCTCCGGGACTAGCGGGAGCTTGAAGACCCAGTACTTC
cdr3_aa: CASSLVFSGTSGSLKTQYF

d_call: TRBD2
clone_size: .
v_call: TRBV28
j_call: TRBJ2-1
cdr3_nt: TGTGCCAGCAGTCCCCGGGGGGACCACAATGAGCAGTTCTTC
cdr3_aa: CASSPRGDHNEQFF

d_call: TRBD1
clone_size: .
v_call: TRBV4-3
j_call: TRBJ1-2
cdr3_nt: TGCGCCAGCAGCCAAGATAAGGGACAGGGGAGGGGCTACACCTTC
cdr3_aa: CASSQDKGQGRGYTF

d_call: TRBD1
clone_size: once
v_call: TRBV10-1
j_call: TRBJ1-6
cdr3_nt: TGCGCCAGCCTACTCTCTGTTCGGACAGGGGCCAATTCACCCCTCCACTTT
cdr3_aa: CASLLSVRTGANSPLHF

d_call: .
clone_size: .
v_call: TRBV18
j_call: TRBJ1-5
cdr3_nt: TGTGCCAGCTCACCAATTAGGGGGAAGGGCCAGCCCCAGCATTTT
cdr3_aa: CASSPIRGKGQPQHF

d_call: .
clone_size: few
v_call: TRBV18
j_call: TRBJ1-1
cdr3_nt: TGTGCCAGCTCTCAGGAACCGGGGGGAAACACTGAAGCTTTCTTT
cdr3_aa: CASSQEPGGNTEAFF

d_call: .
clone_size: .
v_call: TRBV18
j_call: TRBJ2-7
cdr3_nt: TGTGCCAGCTCCCCCACCCAGGCGACAACGTACGAGCAGTACTTC
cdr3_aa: CASSPTQATTYEQYF

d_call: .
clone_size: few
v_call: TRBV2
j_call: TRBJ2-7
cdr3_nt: TGTGCCAGCTTGGGGACAACATCGCAGTACTTC
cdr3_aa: CASLGTTSQYF

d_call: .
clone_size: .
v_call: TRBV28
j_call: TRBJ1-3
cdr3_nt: TGTGCCAGCAGCAAATTTGGGACACACCTCTCTGGAAACACCATATATTTT
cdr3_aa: CASSKFGTHLSGNTIYF

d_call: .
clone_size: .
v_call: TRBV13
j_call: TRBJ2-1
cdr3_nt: TGTGCCAGCAGCGTATTCGGGACTCCCAATGAGCAGTTCTTC
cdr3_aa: CASSVFGTPNEQFF

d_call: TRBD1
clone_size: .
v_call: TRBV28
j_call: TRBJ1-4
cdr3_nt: TGTGCCAGCAGTCGACCGGGACAGACGACGGGGGAAAAACTGTTTTTT
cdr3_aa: CASSRPGQTTGEKLFF

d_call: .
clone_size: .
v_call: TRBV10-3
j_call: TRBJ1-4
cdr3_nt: TGTGCCATCAGTGAGTCGAACCAGGGTAATGAAAAACTGTTTTTT
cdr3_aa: CAISESNQGNEKLFF

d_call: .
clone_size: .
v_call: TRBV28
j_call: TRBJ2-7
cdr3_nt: TGTGCCAGCAGTTTTGGTAGGCTAGGCTCCTACGAGCAGTACTTC
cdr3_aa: CASSFGRLGSYEQYF

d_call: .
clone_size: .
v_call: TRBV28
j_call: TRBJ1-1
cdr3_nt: TGTGCCAGCAAAACGTCACAGAACACTGAAGCTTTCTTT
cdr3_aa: CASKTSQNTEAFF

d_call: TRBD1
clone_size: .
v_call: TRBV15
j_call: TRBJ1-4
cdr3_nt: TGTGCCACCAGCAGAGCGATTGGGACAGGTATTAATGAAAAACTGTTTTTT
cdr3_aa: CATSRAIGTGINEKLFF

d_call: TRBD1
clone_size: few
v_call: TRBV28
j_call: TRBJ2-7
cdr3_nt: TGTGCCAGCAGTTATGGTTCGGACAGGAAGACCTACGAGCAGTACTTC
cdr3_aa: CASSYGSDRKTYEQYF

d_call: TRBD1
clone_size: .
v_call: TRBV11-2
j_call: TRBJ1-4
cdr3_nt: TGTGCCAGCAGCTTAGGACAGGGCGAGCGGGAAAAACTGTTTTTT
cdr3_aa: CASSLGQGEREKLFF

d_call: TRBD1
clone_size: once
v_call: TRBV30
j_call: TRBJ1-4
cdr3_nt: TGTGCCTGGAGTGCAGGACGACAGGGTGAAAAACTGTTTTTT
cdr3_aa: CAWSAGRQGEKLFF

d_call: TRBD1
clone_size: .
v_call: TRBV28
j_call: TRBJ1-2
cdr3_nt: TGTGCCAGCAGGTCGGCCGCCGCGGGACAGGCACCCTATGGCTACACCTTC
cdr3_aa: CASRSAAAGQAPYGYTF

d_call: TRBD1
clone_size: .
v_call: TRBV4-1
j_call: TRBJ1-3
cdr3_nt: TGCGCCAGCAGCCAAACGGGACAGGGAGGTCCCTCTGGAAACACCATATATTTT
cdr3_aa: CASSQTGQGGPSGNTIYF

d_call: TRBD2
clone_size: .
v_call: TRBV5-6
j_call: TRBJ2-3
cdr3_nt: TGTGCCAGCAGCTACGGACTAGCCACAGATACGCAGTATTTT
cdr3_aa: CASSYGLATDTQYF

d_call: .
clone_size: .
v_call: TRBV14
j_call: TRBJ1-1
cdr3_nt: TGTGCCAGCAGCCAACTTAACCGGGACACTGAAGCTTTCTTT
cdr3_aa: CASSQLNRDTEAFF

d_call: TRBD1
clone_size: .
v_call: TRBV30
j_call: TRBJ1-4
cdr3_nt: TGTGCCTGGGACAGGGGTAGTGATGAAAAACTGTTTTTT
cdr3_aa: CAWDRGSDEKLFF

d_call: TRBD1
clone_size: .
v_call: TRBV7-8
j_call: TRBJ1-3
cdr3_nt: TGTGCCAGCAGCTTATCCGGGACAGTCTCTGGAAACACCATATATTTT
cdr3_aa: CASSLSGTVSGNTIYF

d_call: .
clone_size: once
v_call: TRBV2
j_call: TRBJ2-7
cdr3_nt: TGTGCCAGCAGTGCAGACAGGTACCAGCAGTACTTC
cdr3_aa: CASSADRYQQYF